The clone carrying this TCR beta chain was detected a few times. Antigen specificity is unknown. CDR1 is MDHEN and CDR2 is SYDVKM in the germline V gene. Trimming cost V 5 bases and J 1 base; bases outside gene matches: 6. The CDR3 spans 16 residues. The data originate from a study of shared clonotypes between healthy human individuals. The study's findings and limits: Sampling used blood alone; tissue repertoires probably differ. Relative to their counterparts shared across all four donors, non-shared clonotypes exhibited diminished generation probabilities. Memory subsets had estimated richness that was generally smaller than that of naive subsets.

The protocol was immunoSEQ multiplex PCR, while the TCRdb copy is restricted to in-frame clones and leaves out a portion. This table has approximately 1.1 million clones, 75% to 85% appearing once. All participating donors were Caucasian adults from Nashville, Tennessee. The sample comprised memory CD4+ T cells from PBMCs. Subset meaning: CD45RA-negative fraction. The sequence was obtained from a young man in good health. Some clones in this sample may be carry-over from other donors' samples. V and J are TRBV28 and TRBJ2-7; 12 bases align to TRBD2. CDR3 in DNA: TGTGCCAGCAGTCTAGCGGGGGGGTTCCGATCCTACGAGCAGTACTTC. Its protein is CASSLAGGFRSYEQYF.